This TCR beta chain was sequenced during a study of blood T cells in healthy people across ages. Study background: Per two T cells, about one barcoded beta molecule was captured through template switching.

A second PCR, run for about 7 to 12 cycles, used a sample-barcoded 5' primer plus a J-beta primer mix. Carrying 12 random nucleotides, a template-switch adaptor labeled each individual cDNA molecule. Every sample returned 2.5 million or more CDR3-containing paired-end reads. TCRdb re-derived calls from the 5' RACE reads in MiXCR, one entry per CDR3 protein. The table lists some 800,000 distinct CDR3 sequences, around 25% of them singletons. Trimming stripped 7 bases from V and 4 bases from J, with 15 bases between. This CDR3 is 14 amino acids long. At least 6.5 million PBMCs were isolated per sample. In its sample, this clonotype was seen a few times. This sample also belongs to another study, concerning T cells of mothers and their children.

This sequence was found in a boy between 10 and 17 years old in good health. The chain couples TRBV12-3 or TRBV12-4 to TRBJ2-3; D is undetermined. Material: blood. The CDR3 region is CASNPTDLPDTQYF. CDR3 bases: TGTGCCAGCAATCCCACGGACCTGCCAGATACGCAGTATTTT.